The 7 T cell receptor beta chains below all came from one sample that was sequenced in a study of CD8 T cells in ankylosing spondylitis. TCRdb passed the 5' RACE reads through MiXCR, listing each CDR3 protein once. The table shows fewer than 650,000 distinct CDR3 sequences, with about 12% occurring only once. Study-wide results and limits: Seemingly characteristic of ankylosing spondylitis blood was a TCR beta motif consisting of 7 or 8 highly homologous variants.

No antigen has been assigned to these receptors. The specimen was blood, either unsorted or a sorted T cell fraction (not recorded which). These receptors were collected from a male donor with ankylosing spondylitis.

This clonotype came up a few times. The chain recombines TRBV3-1 with TRBJ1-5; D remains unclear. This CDR3 has 15 residues. Germline V gives CDR1 LGHDT, CDR2 YNNKEL (reference sequence). V was pared by 1 base and J by 3 bases, with 10 bases between. This CDR3 reads CASSQAHRDNQPQHF. For the CDR3, the DNA is TGTGCCAGCAGCCAAGCACACCGGGACAATCAGCCCCAGCATTTT. The whole variable domain, remainder taken from reference TRBV3-1 and TRBJ1-5, is DTAVSQTPKYLVTQMGNDKSIKCEQNLGHDTMYWYKQDSKKFLKIMFSYNNKELIINETVPNRFSPKSPDKAHLNLHINSLELGDSAVYFCASSQAHRDNQPQHFGDGTRLSIL.

The rearrangement links TRBV2 to TRBJ2-1; 9 bases are shared with TRBD2. CDR1 is SNHLY, CDR2 FYNNEI, per germline. The CDR3 runs to 19 residues. With 6 bases clipped from V and 2 bases from J, the junction kept 17 bases outside the gene matches. The CDR3 nucleotides read TGTGCCAGCAGGACTGCACCCATCTTAGCGGGGGATACCTACAATGAGCAGTTCTTC. Protein product: CASRTAPILAGDTYNEQFF. Full variable domain (outside the CDR3, taken from reference TRBV2 and TRBJ2-1): EPEVTQTPSHQVTQMGQEVILRCVPISNHLYFYWYRQILGQKVEFLVSFYNNEISEKSEIFDDQFSVERPDGSNFTLKIRSTKLEDSAMYFCASRTAPILAGDTYNEQFFGPGTRLTVL.

The rearrangement joins TRBV6-6 to TRBJ2-5, with no clear D. Trimming shortened V by 2 bases and J by 1 base, and 5 bases separated the two germline ends. CDR1 and CDR2 (germline): MNHNY, SVGAGI (reference sequence). This CDR3 is 13 amino acids long. CDR3 sequence (DNA): TGTGCCAGCAGTTACATCGGCCAAGAGACCCAGTACTTC. It codes for CASSYIGQETQYF.

This clonotype was counted only a few times. This chain connects TRBV7-6 to TRBJ2-3; D might be TRBD2 (6 bases). Germline CDR1 SGHVS, CDR2 FNYEAQ. V lost 4 bases and J 12 bases, leaving 14 bases between the germline ends. The CDR3 has 12 amino acids. This chain's CDR3 is CASSSPSGRQYF. In DNA, the CDR3 is TGTGCCAGCAGCTCCCCCTCCGGGAGACAGTATTTT.

V is TRBV6-1 and J is TRBJ2-7; no reliable D call. The CDR3 sequence is 13 residues long. Germline lookup yields CDR1 MNHNS and CDR2 SASEGT. Trimming took off 4 bases at V and 2 bases at J, with 9 bases between the two ends. The CDR3 DNA reads TGTGCCAGCAGTGTAAGTGTTCCCTACGAGCAGTACTTC. Translated, it gives CASSVSVPYEQYF.

The rearrangement uses TRBV5-5 and TRBJ2-7, with TRBD2 identical over 10 bases. V trimming: 0 bases; J trimming: 5 bases; junction bases outside the gene matches: 14. The CDR3 length is 18 residues. Per germline, CDR1 SGHKS and CDR2 YYEKEE (reference sequence). DNA for the CDR3: TGTGCCAGCAGCTTGGCCCTCTCTGGTAGCGGGAGGTTGAACGAGCAGTACTTC. It is translated as CASSLALSGSGRLNEQYF.

This chain uses TRBV5-1 with TRBJ2-3; 8 positions agree with TRBD1. The ends lost 2 bases at V and 4 bases at J; junction bases unmatched: 3. CDR3 length: 14 residues. The V gene's germline CDR1 is SGHRS and CDR2 YFSETQ. CDR3 in DNA: TGCGCCAGCAGCTTCACGACAGGGGCAGATACGCAGTATTTT. Encoded protein: CASSFTTGADTQYF.